One sample yielded the 3 T cell receptor beta chains listed below, sequenced in a study of T cells after posttransplantation cyclophosphamide. Generated by immunoSEQ multiplex PCR, the TCRdb table keeps only in-frame clones and is missing some. Reported are 32,000 or so clones, none seen only once; the ten largest carry around 3%. Source material: PBMCs. Receptors originate from a woman aged 55-75 years in good health, CMV-negative, and a related stem cell transplant donor.

This chain connects TRBV9 to TRBJ2-3, with 11 bases aligning to TRBD2. The CDR3 covers 19 residues. V lost 0 bases to trimming and J lost 0 bases; unmatched junction nucleotides: 9. Germline V gene data show CDR1 as SGDLS and CDR2 as YYNGEE. The CDR3 reads CASSVAIIAGGTSTDTQYF. Written as DNA, the CDR3 is TGTGCCAGCAGCGTAGCCATAATAGCGGGGGGGACTAGCACAGATACGCAGTATTTT.

The table lists this clone with many counts. J is TRBJ1-4 and V is TRBV5-6; D not certain. The CDR3 runs 14 residues. The germline V and J ends were trimmed by 3 bases and 5 bases, with 11 bases remaining between them. Germline V gene data show CDR1 as SGHDT and CDR2 as YYEEEE. The CDR3 DNA is TGTGCCAGCAGCTCATTCCAGGTGAATGAAAAACTGTTTTTT. This codes for CASSSFQVNEKLFF.

This clone was seen at least ten times. The CDR3 DNA is TGCGCCAGCAGCTTGGTTCGTGGCCTAGCGGGGGGGTTCTACGAGCAGTACTTC. Its translation: CASSLVRGLAGGFYEQYF. The rearrangement joins TRBV5-1 to TRBJ2-7; 12 bases agree with TRBD2. J lost 3 bases, V lost 0 bases, and 10 bases had no gene match. This CDR3 is 18 amino acids long. Germline V lookup: CDR1 SGHRS, CDR2 YFSETQ.